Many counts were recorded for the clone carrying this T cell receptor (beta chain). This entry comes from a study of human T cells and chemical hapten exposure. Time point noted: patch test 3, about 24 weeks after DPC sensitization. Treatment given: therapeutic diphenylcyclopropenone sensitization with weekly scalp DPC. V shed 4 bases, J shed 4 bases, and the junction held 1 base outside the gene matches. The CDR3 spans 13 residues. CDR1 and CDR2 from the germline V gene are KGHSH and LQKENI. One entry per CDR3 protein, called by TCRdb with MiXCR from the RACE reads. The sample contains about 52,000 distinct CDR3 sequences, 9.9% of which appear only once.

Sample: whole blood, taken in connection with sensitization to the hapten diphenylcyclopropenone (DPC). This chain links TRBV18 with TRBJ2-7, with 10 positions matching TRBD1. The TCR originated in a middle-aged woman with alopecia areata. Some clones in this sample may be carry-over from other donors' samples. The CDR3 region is CASSRGQGYEQYF. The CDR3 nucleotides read TGTGCCAGCTCACGGGGACAGGGGTACGAGCAGTACTTC.